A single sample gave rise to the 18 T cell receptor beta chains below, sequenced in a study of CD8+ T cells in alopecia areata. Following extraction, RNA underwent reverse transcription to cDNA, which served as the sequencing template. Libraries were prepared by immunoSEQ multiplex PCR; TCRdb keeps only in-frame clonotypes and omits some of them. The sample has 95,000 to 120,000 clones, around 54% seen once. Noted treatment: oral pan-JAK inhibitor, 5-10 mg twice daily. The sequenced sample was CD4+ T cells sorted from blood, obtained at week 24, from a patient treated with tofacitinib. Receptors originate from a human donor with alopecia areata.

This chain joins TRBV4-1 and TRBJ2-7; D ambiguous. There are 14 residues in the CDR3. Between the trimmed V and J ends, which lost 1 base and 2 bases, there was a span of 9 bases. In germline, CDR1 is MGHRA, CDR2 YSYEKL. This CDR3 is CASSQVRTAYEQYF. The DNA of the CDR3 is TGCGCCAGCAGCCAAGTACGAACAGCCTACGAGCAGTACTTC.

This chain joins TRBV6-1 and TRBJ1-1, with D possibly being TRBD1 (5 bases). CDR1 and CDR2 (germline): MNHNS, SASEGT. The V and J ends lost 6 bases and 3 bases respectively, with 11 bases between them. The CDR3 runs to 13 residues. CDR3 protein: CASRKEGYTEAFF. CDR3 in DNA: TGTGCCAGCAGGAAGGAGGGGTACACTGAAGCTTTCTTT.

DNA for the CDR3: TGTGCCAGCTCAATGGGACGGGGAAATACTGAAGCTTTCTTT. Translation: CASSMGRGNTEAFF. The rearrangement joins TRBV6-5 to TRBJ1-1; perhaps TRBD1 as D (5 bases). The CDR3 length is 14 residues. Between the trimmed V and J ends, which lost 8 bases and 5 bases, there was a span of 18 bases. The V gene's germline CDR1 is MNHEY and CDR2 SVGAGI.

CDR3 sequence (DNA): TGCAGCGTCGGACAGACAGTGTTTGAAGCTTTCTTT. Its translation is CSVGQTVFEAFF. The J gene is TRBJ1-1, the V gene TRBV29-1; maybe TRBD1 (6 bases). Looked up from germline, CDR1 is SQVTM and CDR2 is ANQGSEA. This CDR3 is 12 amino acids long. Trimming removed 6 bases from V and 7 bases from J, with 15 bases in between. The entire variable domain, with the rest obtained from reference TRBV29-1 and TRBJ1-1, is as follows: SAVISQKPSRDICQRGTSLTIQCQVDSQVTMMFWYRQQPGQSLTLIATANQGSEATYESGFVIDKFPISRPNLTFSTLTVSNMSPEDSSIYLCSVGQTVFEAFFGQGTRLTVV.

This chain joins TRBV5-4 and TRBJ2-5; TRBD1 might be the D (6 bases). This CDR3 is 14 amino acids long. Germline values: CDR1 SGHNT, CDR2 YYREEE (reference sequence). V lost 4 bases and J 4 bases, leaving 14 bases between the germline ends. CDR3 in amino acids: CASSEQGMGETQYF. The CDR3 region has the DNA TGTGCCAGCAGCGAACAGGGAATGGGAGAGACCCAGTACTTC.

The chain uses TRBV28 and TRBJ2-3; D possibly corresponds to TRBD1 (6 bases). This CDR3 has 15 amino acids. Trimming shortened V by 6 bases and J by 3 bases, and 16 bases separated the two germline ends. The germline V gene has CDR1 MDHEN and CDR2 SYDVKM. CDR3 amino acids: CASSPPGVWTDTQYF. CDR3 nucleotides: TGTGCCAGCAGCCCCCCAGGGGTTTGGACAGATACGCAGTATTTT.

CDR3 residues: CASSYEPYGANVLTF. CDR3 DNA: TGTGCCAGCAGTTACGAGCCGTACGGGGCCAACGTCCTGACTTTC. The chain recombines TRBV6-5 with TRBJ2-6; D gene unclear. Per the germline V gene, CDR1 is MNHEY and CDR2 is SVGAGI. This CDR3 spans 15 amino acids. V was shortened by 2 bases and J by 4 bases, with 9 bases between the two germline ends.

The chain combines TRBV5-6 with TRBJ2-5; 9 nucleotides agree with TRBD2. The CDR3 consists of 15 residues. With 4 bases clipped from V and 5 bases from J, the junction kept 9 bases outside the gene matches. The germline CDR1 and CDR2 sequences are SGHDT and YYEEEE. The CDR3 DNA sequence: TGTGCCAGCAGCCTCGTGGAGCGGGGGGCGGAGACCCAGTACTTC. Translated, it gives CASSLVERGAETQYF.

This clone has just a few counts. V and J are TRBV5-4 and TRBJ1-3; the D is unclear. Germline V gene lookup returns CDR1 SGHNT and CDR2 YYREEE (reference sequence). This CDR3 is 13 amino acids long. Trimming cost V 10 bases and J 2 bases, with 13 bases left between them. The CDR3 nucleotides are TGTGCCGGGAAGGACGATGCTGGAAACACCATATATTTT. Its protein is CAGKDDAGNTIYF.

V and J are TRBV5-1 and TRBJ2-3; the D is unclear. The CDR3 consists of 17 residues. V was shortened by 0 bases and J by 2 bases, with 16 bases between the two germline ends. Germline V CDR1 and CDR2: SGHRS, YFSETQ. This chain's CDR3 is CASSLDGSARFTDTQYF. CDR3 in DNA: TGCGCCAGCAGCTTGGATGGGTCGGCGCGTTTCACAGATACGCAGTATTTT.

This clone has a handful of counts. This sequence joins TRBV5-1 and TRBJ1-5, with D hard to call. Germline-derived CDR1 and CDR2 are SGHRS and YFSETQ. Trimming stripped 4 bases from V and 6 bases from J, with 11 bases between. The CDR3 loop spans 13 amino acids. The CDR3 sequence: CASSPELGQPQHF. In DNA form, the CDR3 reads TGCGCCAGCAGCCCCGAACTCGGTCAGCCCCAGCATTTT.

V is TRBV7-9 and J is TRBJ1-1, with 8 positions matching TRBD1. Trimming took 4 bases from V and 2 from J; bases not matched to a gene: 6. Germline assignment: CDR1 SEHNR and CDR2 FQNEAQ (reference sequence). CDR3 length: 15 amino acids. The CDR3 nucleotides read TGTGCCAGCAGCTCCAGGGGGCCGGTTAACACTGAAGCTTTCTTT. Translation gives CASSSRGPVNTEAFF.

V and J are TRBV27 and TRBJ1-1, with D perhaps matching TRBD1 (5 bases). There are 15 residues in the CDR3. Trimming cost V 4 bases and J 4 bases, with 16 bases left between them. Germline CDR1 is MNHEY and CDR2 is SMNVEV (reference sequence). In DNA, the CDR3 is TGTGCCAGCAGTTCCCGTGGACAAGGGGCCACTGAAGCTTTCTTT. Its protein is CASSSRGQGATEAFF.

CDR3 bases: TGCAGCCCCGTCCAGGGTCTTACGCAGTATTTT. It specifies CSPVQGLTQYF. The chain recombines TRBV29-1 with TRBJ2-3, with D possibly TRBD1 on 5 matching bases. Between the trimmed V and J ends, which lost 8 bases and 8 bases, there was a span of 14 bases. This CDR3 contains 11 residues. Germline CDR1 and CDR2: SQVTM and ANQGSEA.

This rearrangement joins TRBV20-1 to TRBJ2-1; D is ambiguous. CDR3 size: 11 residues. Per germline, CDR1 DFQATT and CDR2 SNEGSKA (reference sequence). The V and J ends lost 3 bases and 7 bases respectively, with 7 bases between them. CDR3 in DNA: TGCAGTGCTAGTTGGCAAAATGAGCAGTTCTTC. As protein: CSASWQNEQFF.

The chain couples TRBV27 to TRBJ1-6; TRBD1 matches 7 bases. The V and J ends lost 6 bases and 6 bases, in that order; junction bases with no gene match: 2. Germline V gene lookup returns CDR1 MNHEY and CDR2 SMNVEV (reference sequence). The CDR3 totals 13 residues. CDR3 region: CASRGQSNSPLHF. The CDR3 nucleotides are TGTGCCAGCAGGGGACAGTCTAATTCACCCCTCCACTTT.

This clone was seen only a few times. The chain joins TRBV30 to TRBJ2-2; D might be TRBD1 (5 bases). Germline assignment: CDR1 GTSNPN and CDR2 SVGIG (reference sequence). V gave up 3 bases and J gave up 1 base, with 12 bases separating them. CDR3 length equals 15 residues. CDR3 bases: TGTGCCTGGAGGACCAGACAGTTGAACACCGGGGAGCTGTTTTTT. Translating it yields CAWRTRQLNTGELFF.

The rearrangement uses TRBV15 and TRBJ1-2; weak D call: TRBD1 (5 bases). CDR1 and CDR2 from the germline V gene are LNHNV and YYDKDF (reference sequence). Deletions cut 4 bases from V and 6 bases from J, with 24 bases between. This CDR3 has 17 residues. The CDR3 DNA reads TGTGCCACCAGCACGCCTGAAAGGGGACTCGGGGTGGATGGCTACACCTTC. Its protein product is CATSTPERGLGVDGYTF. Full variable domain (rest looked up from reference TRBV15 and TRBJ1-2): DAMVIQNPRYQVTQFGKPVTLSCSQTLNHNVMYWYQQKSSQAPKLLFHYYDKDFNNEADTPDNFQSRRPNTSFCFLDIRSPGLGDTAMYLCATSTPERGLGVDGYTFGSGTRLTVV.